Presented here are 31 T cell receptor beta chains from one specimen sequenced in a study of beta chain features in type 1 diabetes. Reverse transcription of all isolated RNA meant that expressed TCRB transcripts were sequenced. Assay used: immunoSEQ multiplex PCR; TCRdb lists only in-frame clones, some missing. The repertoire includes about 160,000 clones, approximately 8.4% of them detected once, and roughly 2.5% sits in the top ten. Sequencing used central memory CD4+ T cells from blood. The receptors were sampled from a woman younger than 30 in good health.

The V and J genes are TRBV5-6 and TRBJ1-2, with D tentatively TRBD1 (5 bases). Germline CDR1 SGHDT, CDR2 YYEEEE. With 0 bases removed from V and 3 bases from J, the gap between germline ends came to 12 bases. The CDR3 is 15 amino acids. The CDR3 DNA reads as TGTGCCAGCAGCTTGGAAGGCAGGGCGGACTATGGCTACACCTTC. Its translation is CASSLEGRADYGYTF.

The rearrangement links TRBV2 to TRBJ2-2, with D perhaps TRBD2 (5 bases). The CDR3 has 18 amino acids. Germline assignment: CDR1 SNHLY and CDR2 FYNNEI. V was cut by 6 bases and J by 3 bases, with 23 bases left in between. This CDR3 reads CASSPRRVGYRDTGELFF. The CDR3 DNA reads as TGTGCCAGCAGCCCTCGGCGGGTGGGGTATAGGGACACCGGGGAGCTGTTTTTT.

The V and J genes are TRBV28 and TRBJ2-1, with TRBD1 identical over 10 bases. Germline CDR1 is MDHEN and CDR2 is SYDVKM. V lost 6 bases, J lost 7 bases, and 6 bases stayed unmatched. The CDR3 totals 14 residues. The CDR3 sequence: CASSTGQGRNEQFF. In DNA form, the CDR3 reads TGTGCCAGCAGCACGGGACAGGGGAGAAATGAGCAGTTCTTC.

This clone turned up a few times. The V gene is TRBV2, the J gene TRBJ1-1; D not resolved. CDR1 is SNHLY and CDR2 is FYNNEI in the germline V gene. This CDR3 contains 14 residues. Deletions cut 4 bases from V and 1 base from J, with 10 bases between. The DNA of the CDR3 is TGTGCCAGCAGTGTAATCCCGGGGAACACTGAAGCTTTCTTT. It encodes CASSVIPGNTEAFF.

In its sample, this clone was seen a few times. The chain employs TRBV10-3 and TRBJ2-5; D gene ambiguous. Trimming cost V 10 bases and J 5 bases, with 14 bases left between them. CDR3 length: 12 residues. CDR1 ENHRY and CDR2 SYGVKD come from the germline V gene. The CDR3 DNA follows: TGTGCCAGCACCTCTAGTGAGGAGACCCAGTACTTC. This gives the protein CASTSSEETQYF.

This clone was recorded at least ten times. The chain links TRBV5-1 to TRBJ2-7; 7 nucleotides align to TRBD2. Germline CDR1 and CDR2: SGHRS and YFSETQ. This CDR3 contains 14 residues. The V gene end was trimmed by 2 bases and the J gene end by 3 bases; junction bases not matched to a gene: 5. The CDR3 coding sequence is TGCGCCAGCAGCTTCCCAGGGAGGGACTACGAGCAGTACTTC. Translated, it gives CASSFPGRDYEQYF.

This clone was counted at least ten times. One end of the junction fails to match germline, which may point to a read error. The chain employs TRBV7-9 and TRBJ2-1; 11 nucleotides align to TRBD1. The germline V gene encodes CDR1 SEHNR and CDR2 FQNEAQ (reference sequence). The CDR3 is 12 amino acids. The DNA of the CDR3 is TGTGCCAGCAGCCCGCGGGACAGGGGGTATATCTTC. The encoded protein is CASSPRDRGYIF.

This clone has more than one count but fewer than ten. The chain couples TRBV30 to TRBJ2-7; the match to TRBD2 covers 9 bases. The CDR3 is made up of 15 amino acids. The V and J ends lost 2 bases and 4 bases, in that order; junction bases with no gene match: 9. In germline, CDR1 is GTSNPN, CDR2 SVGIG (reference sequence). CDR3 residues: CAWSPTPLAGYEQYF. The DNA for the CDR3 is TGTGCCTGGAGTCCCACCCCCCTAGCGGGGTACGAGCAGTACTTC. The variable domain in full, completed from reference TRBV30 and TRBJ2-7, reads SQTIHQWPATLVQPVGSPLSLECTVEGTSNPNLYWYRQAAGRGLQLLFYSVGIGQISSEVPQNLSASRPQDRQFILSSKKLLLSDSGFYLCAWSPTPLAGYEQYFGPGTRLTVT.

The chain has TRBV2 and TRBJ1-2; possible D gene TRBD1, 6 bases. The length of the CDR3 is 13 residues. Trimming removed 2 bases from V and 7 bases from J, with 11 bases in between. The germline CDR1 and CDR2 sequences are SNHLY and FYNNEI. This CDR3 is CASSERTVLGYTF. CDR3 nucleotide sequence: TGTGCCAGCAGTGAAAGGACAGTTCTTGGCTACACCTTC. The whole variable domain, remainder taken from reference TRBV2 and TRBJ1-2, is EPEVTQTPSHQVTQMGQEVILRCVPISNHLYFYWYRQILGQKVEFLVSFYNNEISEKSEIFDDQFSVERPDGSNFTLKIRSTKLEDSAMYFCASSERTVLGYTFGSGTRLTVV.

The chain combines TRBV28 with TRBJ2-7; 9 nucleotides agree with TRBD1. CDR3 length: 15 amino acids. Trimming at V came to 6 bases and at J to 6 bases, leaving 12 bases not matched to a gene. Germline CDR1 reads MDHEN; CDR2 reads SYDVKM. In nucleotides, the CDR3 is TGTGCCAGCAGCCTAGGACAGGGGCATTTTGGCGAGCAGTACTTC. Amino acids: CASSLGQGHFGEQYF.

This chain joins TRBV7-3 and TRBJ2-2, with a tentative D call TRBD2 (6 bases). CDR1 SGHTA and CDR2 FQGTGA come from the germline V gene. Trimming shortened V by 1 base and J by 0 bases, and 18 bases separated the two germline ends. The CDR3 runs to 19 residues. The CDR3 protein is CASSLSGARTSPNTGELFF. The CDR3 DNA follows: TGTGCCAGCAGCTTAAGCGGGGCCCGAACATCACCGAACACCGGGGAGCTGTTTTTT.

This clone was seen a few times. The chain joins TRBV4-1 to TRBJ2-7, with D possibly TRBD2 on 7 matching bases. Trimming removed 2 bases at V and 3 bases at J, with 11 bases between. There are 14 residues in the CDR3. Germline CDR1 is MGHRA and CDR2 is YSYEKL. The CDR3 here is CASSQIGGVYEQYF. Written as DNA, the CDR3 is TGCGCCAGCAGCCAAATAGGGGGGGTCTACGAGCAGTACTTC.

This clone was counted between two and nine times. This chain links TRBV6-5 with TRBJ2-1, with D possibly matching TRBD2 (5 bases). The CDR3 totals 13 residues. Germline CDR1 MNHEY, CDR2 SVGAGI. Trimming took 2 bases from V and 6 from J, leaving 8 bases between them. The CDR3: CASSYTRINEQFF. In nucleotides, the CDR3 is TGTGCCAGCAGTTACACTAGGATCAATGAGCAGTTCTTC.

This chain uses TRBV7-9 with TRBJ2-1; 8 bases agree with TRBD1. Germline CDR1 reads SEHNR; CDR2 reads FQNEAQ (reference sequence). This CDR3 spans 14 amino acids. J gave up 8 bases and V 3 bases, and 6 bases lay outside the gene matches. This CDR3 reads CASSLTGAPHEQFF. CDR3 bases: TGTGCCAGCAGCTTGACAGGGGCCCCCCATGAGCAGTTCTTC.

This chain uses TRBV5-1 with TRBJ2-1, with TRBD2 matching 12 bases. Per germline, CDR1 SGHRS and CDR2 YFSETQ. This CDR3 region has 17 residues. Germline trimming cut 5 bases from V and 2 bases from J; bases unmatched to any gene: 8. The CDR3 nucleotides are TGCGCCAGCAGTCACGCACTAGCGGGAGGCCCCTACAATGAGCAGTTCTTC. Protein sequence: CASSHALAGGPYNEQFF.

This clone was seen a few times. The genes are TRBV7-2 and TRBJ2-7; 10 bases line up with TRBD2. This CDR3 is built from 16 residues. Looked up from germline, CDR1 is SGHTA and CDR2 is FQGNSA. Trimming removed 5 bases from V and 4 bases from J; junction bases left unmatched: 11. CDR3 DNA sequence: TGTGCCAGCAGCGCAAGGGGGACTAGCGCCCTTTACGAGCAGTACTTC. This translates into CASSARGTSALYEQYF.

The chain's CDR3 is CASRITSGGPYEQYF. CDR3 sequence (DNA): TGCGCCAGCAGAATAACTAGCGGGGGCCCCTACGAGCAGTACTTC. The chain links TRBV5-1 to TRBJ2-7; 11 nucleotides agree with TRBD2. Germline CDR1 SGHRS, CDR2 YFSETQ. This CDR3 spans 15 amino acids. The trim removed 5 bases at V and 2 bases at J, leaving 6 bases unmatched.

The chain carries TRBV11-2 and TRBJ1-3; 7 bases fit TRBD1. The germline V gene has CDR1 SGHAT and CDR2 FQNNGV. The CDR3 runs 18 residues. J lost 0 bases, V lost 0 bases, and 8 bases had no gene match. In nucleotides, the CDR3 is TGTGCCAGCAGCTTAGATCAAGGCGGGACAGCCTCTGGAAACACCATATATTTT. Translation: CASSLDQGGTASGNTIYF.

This clone was picked up many times. This sequence joins TRBV20-1 and TRBJ2-3, with D uncertain. The CDR3 runs 11 residues. The V and J ends lost 3 bases and 3 bases respectively, with 4 bases between them. Looked up from germline, CDR1 is DFQATT and CDR2 is SNEGSKA (reference sequence). CDR3 amino acids: CSASGTDTQYF. As DNA, the CDR3 is TGCAGTGCTAGCGGGACAGATACGCAGTATTTT.

This clone was found a few times. The rearrangement joins TRBV9 to TRBJ1-2; D is possibly TRBD1 (6 bases). Trimming took off 5 bases at V and 4 bases at J, with 9 bases between the two ends. CDR3 length: 12 residues. CDR1 is SGDLS and CDR2 is YYNGEE in the germline V gene. CDR3 region: CASSQTGYGYTF. Here the CDR3 DNA reads TGTGCCAGCAGTCAGACAGGCTATGGCTACACCTTC.

This clone was counted between two and nine times. This sequence joins TRBV11-2 and TRBJ2-7, with 13 bases that match TRBD2. The germline gives CDR1 SGHAT, CDR2 FQNNGV. The CDR3 extends over 18 amino acids. V shed 4 bases, J shed 2 bases, and the junction held 11 bases outside the gene matches. CDR3 DNA: TGTGCCAGCAGCTCCGGGGGAGGACTAGCGGGAGCAACCTACGAGCAGTACTTC. Protein product: CASSSGGGLAGATYEQYF.

This clone was seen a few times. The chain joins TRBV4-2 to TRBJ1-2; D uncertain. The CDR3 totals 16 residues. The ends were cut back, 2 bases at V and 6 bases at J, with 19 bases in the middle. The germline V gene encodes CDR1 LGHNA and CDR2 YNFKEQ. CDR3 residues: CASSQKDGSRVDGYTF. CDR3 sequence (DNA): TGTGCCAGCAGCCAAAAAGACGGGAGTAGGGTGGATGGCTACACCTTC.

This clone was observed a few times. The chain uses TRBV5-5 and TRBJ2-7, with 8 bases that match TRBD2. Germline V gene data show CDR1 as SGHKS and CDR2 as YYEKEE (reference sequence). The CDR3 is 15 amino acids. J was trimmed by 0 bases and V by 4 bases; bases with no gene match: 6. CDR3 amino acids: CASSVSTSGSYEQYF. The CDR3 DNA sequence: TGTGCCAGCAGCGTCAGTACTAGCGGCTCCTACGAGCAGTACTTC.

This clone turned up a few times. The genes are TRBV6-1 and TRBJ1-1, with D possibly being TRBD1 (6 bases). This CDR3 spans 13 amino acids. Germline V gives CDR1 MNHNS, CDR2 SASEGT. The ends were cut back, 7 bases at V and 1 base at J, with 10 bases in the middle. The CDR3 spells CASIRRGNTEAFF. CDR3 nucleotide sequence: TGTGCCAGCATTCGCAGGGGGAACACTGAAGCTTTCTTT.

This clone was seen a few times. The chain uses TRBV7-2 and TRBJ2-5; possible D gene TRBD1, 6 bases. V was pared by 6 bases and J by 6 bases, with 11 bases between. This CDR3 spans 12 amino acids. Germline CDR1 reads SGHTA; CDR2 reads FQGNSA. CDR3 region: CASREQGKTQYF. The CDR3 DNA follows: TGTGCCAGCAGAGAACAGGGAAAGACCCAGTACTTC.

This clone was counted many times. The chain employs TRBV7-9 and TRBJ1-5; 8 bases are a match to TRBD1. V lost 6 bases, J lost 5 bases, and 6 bases stayed unmatched. Looked up from germline, CDR1 is SEHNR and CDR2 is FQNEAQ (reference sequence). There are 14 residues in the CDR3. For the CDR3, the DNA is TGTGCCAGCAGTCGAACGACAGGGGATCAGCCCCAGCATTTT. Translated: CASSRTTGDQPQHF. Variable domain in full (rest from reference TRBV7-9 and TRBJ1-5): DTGVSQNPRHKITKRGQNVTFRCDPISEHNRLYWYRQTLGQGPEFLTYFQNEAQLEKSRLLSDRFSAERPKGSFSTLEIQRTEQGDSAMYLCASSRTTGDQPQHFGDGTRLSIL.

The chain carries TRBV29-1 and TRBJ1-2; possibly TRBD1 for D (6 bases). Germline V CDR1 and CDR2: SQVTM, ANQGSEA. Deletions cut 1 base from V and 4 bases from J, with 10 bases between. This CDR3 region has 13 residues. The CDR3 is CSVEGRGFYGYTF. The CDR3 nucleotides read TGCAGCGTTGAAGGAAGGGGGTTCTATGGCTACACCTTC.

This clone has only a few counts. The V gene is TRBV19, the J gene TRBJ1-2, with D uncertain. Germline CDR1 LNHDA, CDR2 SQIVND (reference sequence). The CDR3 sequence is 13 residues long. Deletions cut 7 bases from V and 2 bases from J, with 11 bases between. CDR3 nucleotide sequence: TGTGCCAGTACTACGGTTGTCAACTATGGCTACACCTTC. Its translation: CASTTVVNYGYTF.

In regard to this clone: The sample has other DNA sequences that encode this CDR3 too. This chain uses TRBV18 with TRBJ2-5; D unclear. The CDR3 length is 13 residues. Germline V CDR1 and CDR2: KGHSH, LQKENI. Between the trimmed V and J ends, which lost 0 bases and 3 bases, there was a span of 5 bases. This CDR3 reads CASSPPSEETQYF. Here the CDR3 DNA reads TGTGCCAGCTCACCACCGTCTGAAGAGACCCAGTACTTC. Drawing the rest from reference TRBV18 and TRBJ2-5, the complete variable domain is NAGVMQNPRHLVRRRGQEARLRCSPMKGHSHVYWYRQLPEEGLKFMVYLQKENIIDESGMPKERFSAEFPKEGPSILRIQQVVRGDSAAYFCASSPPSEETQYFGPGTRLLVL.

This clone was detected a few times. The chain uses TRBV5-1 and TRBJ1-1; TRBD1 matches at 7 bases. The CDR3 length is 14 residues. The germline CDR1 and CDR2 sequences are SGHRS and YFSETQ. The J segment lost 1 base and the V segment lost 5 bases, leaving 5 bases of the junction unmatched. The chain's CDR3 is CASSYDRANTEAFF. The DNA for the CDR3 is TGCGCCAGCAGTTATGACAGGGCGAACACTGAAGCTTTCTTT. The whole variable domain, filled in from reference TRBV5-1 and TRBJ1-1, reads KAGVTQTPRYLIKTRGQQVTLSCSPISGHRSVSWYQQTPGQGLQFLFEYFSETQRNKGNFPGRFSGRQFSNSRSEMNVSTLELGDSALYLCASSYDRANTEAFFGQGTRLTVV.

The rearrangement links TRBV30 to TRBJ2-5; 11 nucleotides line up with TRBD2. CDR1 is GTSNPN, CDR2 SVGIG, per germline (reference sequence). The CDR3 has 15 residues. Losses at the gene ends were 2 bases for V and 4 bases for J; bases not matched to a gene: 6. CDR3 sequence: CAWSPIAGGPETQYF. The CDR3, as DNA: TGTGCCTGGAGTCCTATAGCGGGGGGGCCAGAGACCCAGTACTTC.